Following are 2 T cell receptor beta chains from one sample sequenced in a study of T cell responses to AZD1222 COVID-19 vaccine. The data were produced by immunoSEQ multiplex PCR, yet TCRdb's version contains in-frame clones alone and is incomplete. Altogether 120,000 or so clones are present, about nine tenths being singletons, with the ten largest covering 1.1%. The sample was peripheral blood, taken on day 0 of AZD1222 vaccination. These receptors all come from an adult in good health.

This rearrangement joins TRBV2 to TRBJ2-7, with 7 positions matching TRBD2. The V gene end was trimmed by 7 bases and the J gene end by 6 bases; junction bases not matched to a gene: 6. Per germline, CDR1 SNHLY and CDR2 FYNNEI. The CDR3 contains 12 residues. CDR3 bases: TGTGCCAGCAAGGCGGGAGATTTCGAGCAGTACTTC. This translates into CASKAGDFEQYF.

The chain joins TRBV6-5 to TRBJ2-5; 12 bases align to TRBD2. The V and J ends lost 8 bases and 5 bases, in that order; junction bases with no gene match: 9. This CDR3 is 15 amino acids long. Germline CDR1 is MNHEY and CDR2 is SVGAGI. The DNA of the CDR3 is TGTGCCAGCTCTAGACTAGCGGGAGCGGAGGAGACCCAGTACTTC. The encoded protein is CASSRLAGAEETQYF.